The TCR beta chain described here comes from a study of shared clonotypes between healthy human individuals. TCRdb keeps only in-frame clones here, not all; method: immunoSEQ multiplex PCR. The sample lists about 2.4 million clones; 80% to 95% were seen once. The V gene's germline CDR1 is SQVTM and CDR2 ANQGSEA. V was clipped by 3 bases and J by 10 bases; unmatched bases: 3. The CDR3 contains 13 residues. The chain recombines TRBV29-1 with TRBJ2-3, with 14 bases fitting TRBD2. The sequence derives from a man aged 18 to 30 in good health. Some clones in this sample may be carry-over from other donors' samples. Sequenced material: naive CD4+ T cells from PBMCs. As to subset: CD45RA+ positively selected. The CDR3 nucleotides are TGCAGCGTTGAGACTAGCGGGAGGGGTTCGCAGTATTTT. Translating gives CSVETSGRGSQYF.